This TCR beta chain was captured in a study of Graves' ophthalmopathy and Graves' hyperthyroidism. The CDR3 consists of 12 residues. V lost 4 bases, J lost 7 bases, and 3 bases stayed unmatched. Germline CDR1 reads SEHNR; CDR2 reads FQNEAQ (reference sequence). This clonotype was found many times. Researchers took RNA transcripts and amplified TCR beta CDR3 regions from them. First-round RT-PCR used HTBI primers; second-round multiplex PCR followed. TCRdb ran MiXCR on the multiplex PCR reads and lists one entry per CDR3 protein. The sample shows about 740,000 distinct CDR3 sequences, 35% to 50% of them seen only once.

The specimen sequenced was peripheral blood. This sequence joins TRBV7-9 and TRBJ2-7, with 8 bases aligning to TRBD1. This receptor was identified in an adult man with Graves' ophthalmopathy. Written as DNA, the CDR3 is TGTGCCAGCAGCTCAGGGGGCAAGGAGCAGTACTTC. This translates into CASSSGGKEQYF.